Each of the 28 T cell receptor beta chains below was sequenced from the same sample in a study of Graves' ophthalmopathy and Graves' hyperthyroidism. Amplified TCR beta CDR3 regions were obtained using RNA transcripts as template. Second-round multiplex PCR came after first-round RT-PCR with HTBI primers. TCRdb reprocessed the multiplex PCR reads via MiXCR and lists one record per CDR3 protein. The sample shows 360,000 or so distinct CDR3 sequences, roughly 18% of them seen only once. Sequenced material: peripheral blood. The receptors originated from a young woman with Graves' ophthalmopathy.

The chain recombines TRBV7-9 with TRBJ2-5; a weak D match, TRBD2 (6 bases). CDR1 is SEHNR, CDR2 FQNEAQ, per germline (reference sequence). The CDR3 runs 16 residues. V shed 5 bases and J shed 2 bases, with 18 bases lying between them. This CDR3 reads CASSKSEGPVQETQYF. For the CDR3, the DNA is TGTGCCAGCAGCAAATCGGAGGGTCCAGTTCAAGAGACCCAGTACTTC. Full variable domain (outside the CDR3, taken from reference TRBV7-9 and TRBJ2-5): DTGVSQNPRHKITKRGQNVTFRCDPISEHNRLYWYRQTLGQGPEFLTYFQNEAQLEKSRLLSDRFSAERPKGSFSTLEIQRTEQGDSAMYLCASSKSEGPVQETQYFGPGTRLLVL.

This clonotype was detected ten times or more. Here the CDR3 DNA reads TGTGCCAGTAGTATAGTGGGTTGGGGGACCGACACTGAAGCTTTCTTT. Translation gives CASSIVGWGTDTEAFF. The J gene is TRBJ1-1, the V gene TRBV19; TRBD1 is a possible D gene (5 bases). V was cut by 1 base and J by 3 bases, with 15 bases left in between. The CDR3 runs to 16 residues. The germline V gene has CDR1 LNHDA and CDR2 SQIVND (reference sequence).

The chain has TRBV5-4 and TRBJ1-2, with a weak D call TRBD1 (6 bases). Germline lookup yields CDR1 SGHNT and CDR2 YYREEE (reference sequence). There are 14 residues in the CDR3. V lost 7 bases and J lost 5, with 18 bases in between. DNA for the CDR3: TGTGCCAGCGGCATCAGGGGATCGGAATATGGCTACACCTTC. It yields the protein CASGIRGSEYGYTF. Filled out from reference TRBV5-4 and TRBJ1-2, the complete variable domain reads ETGVTQSPTHLIKTRGQQVTLRCSSQSGHNTVSWYQQALGQGPQFIFQYYREEENGRGNFPPRFSGLQFPNYSSELNVNALELDDSALYLCASGIRGSEYGYTFGSGTRLTVV.

Ten or more counts support this clonotype. The chain combines TRBV7-2 with TRBJ1-1, with D uncertain. The CDR3 is 16 amino acids. Trimming stripped 2 bases from V and 1 base from J, with 14 bases between. The germline CDR1 and CDR2 sequences are SGHTA and FQGNSA. The CDR3 loop reads CASSLRWGGSNTEAFF. In DNA form, the CDR3 reads TGTGCCAGCAGCTTACGGTGGGGAGGATCGAACACTGAAGCTTTCTTT.

The chain employs TRBV7-2 and TRBJ1-2; D uncertain. The V gene lost 5 bases and the J gene lost 6 bases, with 16 bases spanning the gap. The CDR3 sequence is 14 residues long. The germline V gene encodes CDR1 SGHTA and CDR2 FQGNSA. The CDR3 protein is CASSPDMSTNGYTF. For the CDR3, the DNA is TGTGCCAGCAGCCCAGACATGTCGACAAATGGCTACACCTTC.

V and J are TRBV4-3 and TRBJ1-5; D may be TRBD1 (5 bases). The germline CDR1 and CDR2 sequences are LGHNA and YSLEER. CDR3 size: 18 residues. Trimming cost V 2 bases and J 3 bases, with 20 bases left between them. This chain's CDR3 is CASSQFPGQGSTNQPQHF. The CDR3 DNA follows: TGCGCCAGCAGCCAATTCCCGGGCCAGGGCAGTACCAATCAGCCCCAGCATTTT.

In this sample, this clonotype turned up many times. The junction departs from germline at one end; a sequencing error may be responsible. V usage is TRBV28 and J usage is TRBJ1-2; TRBD1 matches 9 bases. The CDR3 is 14 amino acids. The germline V gene encodes CDR1 MDHEN and CDR2 SYDVKM. In nucleotides, the CDR3 is TGTGCCAGCAGTTCCCCGGGACAGGGCTATGGCCACACCTTC. Protein product: CASSSPGQGYGHTF.

This clonotype was seen ten or more times. The chain carries TRBV27 and TRBJ1-1; TRBD1 agrees at 11 bases. Germline V gene sequence: CDR1 MNHEY, CDR2 SMNVEV (reference sequence). The CDR3 covers 14 residues. Unmatched junction bases numbered 8, after V lost 8 bases and J lost 6 bases. The CDR3 DNA sequence: TGTGCCAGCTCTAGGGGACAGGGGGTCCCTGAAGCTTTCTTT. Encoded protein: CASSRGQGVPEAFF.

This clonotype was counted at least ten times. This chain joins TRBV20-1 and TRBJ1-2, with a weak D call TRBD1 (6 bases). Trimming removed 3 bases from V and 8 bases from J, with 19 bases in between. The germline gives CDR1 DFQATT, CDR2 SNEGSKA (reference sequence). This CDR3 has 14 amino acids. The CDR3 nucleotides read TGCAGTGCTAGGGCCGGTGGGGGGGCCCGGGGCTACACCTTC. Protein: CSARAGGGARGYTF.

At least ten counts were recorded for this clonotype. This chain links TRBV29-1 with TRBJ2-5, with a tentative D call TRBD1 (5 bases). The CDR3 extends over 12 amino acids. Per germline, CDR1 SQVTM and CDR2 ANQGSEA. Trimming pared 4 bases from V and 5 bases from J, leaving 11 bases between. The CDR3 DNA reads as TGCAGCGTTGTGGTCAGGGTTGAGACCCAGTACTTC. Protein: CSVVVRVETQYF.

In this sample, this clonotype turned up many times. The chain is built from TRBV6-5 and TRBJ2-7; D gene unclear. This CDR3 is 13 amino acids long. Trimming removed 4 bases from V and 2 bases from J, with 9 bases in between. CDR1 MNHEY and CDR2 SVGAGI come from the germline V gene. CDR3 residues: CASSFSFTYEQYF. The CDR3 DNA sequence: TGTGCCAGCAGTTTTAGCTTCACCTACGAGCAGTACTTC.

This clonotype was detected ten times or more. The CDR3 nucleotides read TGTGCCAGTAGTATAGGCGACGGAAACAATCAGCCCCAGCATTTT. It translates to CASSIGDGNNQPQHF. J is TRBJ1-5 and V is TRBV19; D remains ambiguous. V gave up 1 base and J gave up 3 bases, with 10 bases separating them. CDR1 and CDR2 from the germline V gene are LNHDA and SQIVND (reference sequence). This CDR3 has 15 amino acids.

This clonotype was detected ten times or more. The chain has TRBV10-2 and TRBJ2-5; 10 bases agree with TRBD2. The CDR3 totals 16 residues. CDR1 is WSHSY and CDR2 is SAAADI in the germline V gene. Losses at the gene ends were 2 bases for V and 1 base for J; bases not matched to a gene: 4. CDR3 nucleotides: TGCGCCAGCAGTGAGCTCCTAGCGGGGGCCCAAGAGACCCAGTACTTC. It specifies CASSELLAGAQETQYF.

This clonotype was seen at least ten times. The chain recombines TRBV7-2 with TRBJ2-5; 8 nucleotides align to TRBD1. The CDR3 totals 14 residues. Germline CDR1 is SGHTA and CDR2 is FQGNSA. V shed 5 bases, J shed 5 bases, and the junction held 7 bases outside the gene matches. Here the CDR3 reads CASSNPGGVETQYF. DNA for the CDR3: TGTGCCAGCAGCAACCCAGGGGGCGTGGAGACCCAGTACTTC.

The table lists this clonotype with many counts. This chain joins TRBV27 and TRBJ2-7; 9 bases fit TRBD2. The CDR3 is made up of 15 amino acids. Germline V gives CDR1 MNHEY, CDR2 SMNVEV (reference sequence). V was pared by 5 bases and J by 3 bases, with 8 bases of the junction left unmatched. The CDR3 nucleotides are TGTGCCAGCAGTCCACCTAGCGGGACCTTCTACGAGCAGTACTTC. Amino acid sequence: CASSPPSGTFYEQYF.

This clonotype was counted at least ten times. The chain is built from TRBV10-3 and TRBJ2-7; D unresolved. V was clipped by 4 bases and J by 2 bases, with 27 bases between them. The CDR3 runs 19 residues. CDR1 is ENHRY and CDR2 is SYGVKD in the germline V gene. For the CDR3, the DNA is TGTGCCATCAGTGGCGTAAGGTCAGTTCGCCTCTTGGAAACCTACGAGCAGTACTTC. It encodes CAISGVRSVRLLETYEQYF.

This clonotype was seen many times. This chain connects TRBV6-1 to TRBJ2-7; maybe TRBD1 (6 bases). Germline CDR1 reads MNHNS; CDR2 reads SASEGT. The V end was cut by 3 bases, the J end by 2 bases, with 14 bases between. This CDR3 spans 15 amino acids. The CDR3 here is CASSETQGRAYEQYF. CDR3 in DNA: TGTGCCAGCAGTGAGACGCAGGGGCGAGCCTACGAGCAGTACTTC.

This clonotype occurred many times. The V call is TRBV6-5, the J call TRBJ1-5; TRBD1 aligns across 8 bases. CDR1 is MNHEY and CDR2 is SVGAGI in the germline V gene. The junction had 6 bases not matched to a gene; V was cut back by 2 bases and J by 6 bases. The CDR3 contains 15 residues. The CDR3 protein is CASSYQDRAVQPQHF. CDR3 DNA: TGTGCCAGCAGTTACCAGGACAGGGCGGTTCAGCCCCAGCATTTT.

This clonotype was seen many times. The J gene is TRBJ1-5, the V gene TRBV20-1, with TRBD1 as a possible D gene (5 bases). The germline V and J ends were trimmed by 3 bases and 7 bases, with 13 bases remaining between them. CDR3 length: 13 residues. Germline CDR1 is DFQATT and CDR2 is SNEGSKA (reference sequence). The CDR3 reads CSARRSWDQPQHF. The CDR3 nucleotides read TGCAGTGCTAGGCGAAGCTGGGACCAGCCCCAGCATTTT.

This clonotype was counted at least ten times. This chain links TRBV12-3 or TRBV12-4 with TRBJ1-1; D might be TRBD1 (6 bases). This CDR3 has 12 residues. V was clipped by 11 bases and J by 4 bases, with 14 bases between them. CDR3 amino acids: CAVQGGGTEAFF. The CDR3 DNA reads as TGTGCCGTACAGGGTGGCGGCACTGAAGCTTTCTTT.

The CDR3: CASIAGTGGHQPQHF. In nucleotides, the CDR3 is TGTGCCAGCATCGCCGGGACAGGGGGCCATCAGCCCCAGCATTTT. The chain couples TRBV2 to TRBJ1-5; 12 bases are a match to TRBD1. The CDR3 spans 15 residues. J gave up 5 bases and V 7 bases, and 6 bases lay outside the gene matches. Germline lookup yields CDR1 SNHLY and CDR2 FYNNEI.

V usage is TRBV12-3 or TRBV12-4 and J usage is TRBJ1-1; TRBD1 is a possible D gene (6 bases). V dropped 6 bases and J dropped 0 bases, with 11 bases sitting between them. The CDR3 is 14 amino acids. The CDR3 nucleotides read TGTGCCAGCAGGAGGGGGGTTATGAACACTGAAGCTTTCTTT. Translated: CASRRGVMNTEAFF.

V is TRBV6-1 and J is TRBJ2-2; 7 positions agree with TRBD1. This CDR3 has 16 residues. Germline V CDR1 and CDR2: MNHNS, SASEGT. Unmatched junction bases numbered 9, after V lost 6 bases and J lost 2 bases. CDR3 nucleotide sequence: TGTGCCAGCAGAGGGCTACAGGGGACAAACACCGGGGAGCTGTTTTTT. It yields the protein CASRGLQGTNTGELFF.

This clonotype came up many times. The chain carries TRBV7-9 and TRBJ1-6; D not certain. Germline lookup yields CDR1 SEHNR and CDR2 FQNEAQ (reference sequence). Deletions cut 1 base from V and 10 bases from J, with 5 bases between. The CDR3 totals 12 residues. The chain's CDR3 is CASSLESSPLHF. CDR3 in DNA: TGTGCCAGCAGCTTAGAGTCCTCACCCCTCCACTTT.

This clonotype was counted ten times or more. The chain couples TRBV3-1 to TRBJ1-3; D not certain. Germline CDR1 LGHDT, CDR2 YNNKEL (reference sequence). This CDR3 has 13 amino acids. V lost 0 bases to trimming and J lost 7 bases, with 7 bases between them. The CDR3 coding sequence is TGTGCCAGCAGCCAAGAACCAAGGAACACCATATATTTT. Residues: CASSQEPRNTIYF.

This clonotype was detected ten times or more. In nucleotides, the CDR3 is TGTGCCAGCAGCAATGGGGACAGGGTAAAGCATTTT. Residues: CASSNGDRVKHF. The chain combines TRBV6-2 or TRBV6-3 with TRBJ1-5, with 9 bases lining up with TRBD1. V lost 6 bases to trimming and J lost 14 bases; unmatched junction nucleotides: 8. The CDR3 is made up of 12 amino acids. The germline V gene has CDR1 MNHEY and CDR2 SVGEGT.

This clonotype was observed many times. The chain couples TRBV11-2 to TRBJ2-7; a weak D match, TRBD1 (6 bases). This CDR3 region has 14 residues. Trimming left V 4 bases short and J 3 bases short, with 13 bases between. CDR1 and CDR2 from the germline V gene are SGHAT and FQNNGV. CDR3 protein: CASSSPGHSYEQYF. CDR3 DNA sequence: TGTGCCAGCAGCTCCCCGGGACACAGCTACGAGCAGTACTTC.

This clonotype occurred a few times. This chain joins TRBV7-3 and TRBJ1-2; D is undetermined. The germline CDR1 and CDR2 sequences are SGHTA and FQGTGA. The ends were cut back, 2 bases at V and 8 bases at J, with 24 bases in the middle. The CDR3 runs to 17 residues. The CDR3 loop reads CASSLGPQSAQSGGYTF. The CDR3 DNA is TGTGCCAGCAGCTTAGGGCCGCAGTCCGCCCAATCTGGGGGCTACACCTTC.